This entry features one TCR beta chain sequence. Only one base separates this from a far larger clonotype, so it likely reflects a read error. The same CDR3 arises from other DNA sequences in this sample as well. The data are from a study of shared clonotypes between healthy human individuals. Overall study: Three plates each covered CD4 naive and memory; CD8 naive two, CD8 memory one.

This table comes from immunoSEQ multiplex PCR, and its TCRdb copy is limited to in-frame clones, with some not included. The sample has about a million clones; 70% to 80% are singletons. CDR1 is LGHNA and CDR2 is YNFKEQ in the germline V gene. Trimming removed 3 bases from V and 5 bases from J, with 14 bases in between. This CDR3 contains 15 residues. Sequencing was carried out using memory CD4+ T cells from PBMCs. The subset denotes: CD45RA-negative fraction. The chain employs TRBV4-2 and TRBJ1-5, with D possibly matching TRBD1 (6 bases). This sequence originates from a young man in good health. Some clones in this sample may be carry-over from other donors' samples. In nucleotides, the CDR3 is TGTGCCAGCAGCCAGGATGAGGGGGGCCATCAGCCCCAGCATTTT. It translates to CASSQDEGGHQPQHF.